The 12 T cell receptor beta chains below were found in one sample sequenced in a study of blood T cell repertoires in COVID-19. The data were produced by immunoSEQ multiplex PCR, yet TCRdb's version contains in-frame clones alone and is incomplete. The sample has nearly 350,000 clones, over 70% seen once; the top ten hold about 6%. Sequencing was done on a sample of peripheral blood. These receptors came from a woman aged 45-60 years with COVID-19, enrolled during active disease.

The chain recombines TRBV29-1 with TRBJ1-1; D gene unclear. Germline assignment: CDR1 SQVTM and CDR2 ANQGSEA. Trimming cost V 3 bases and J 4 bases, with 3 bases left between them. CDR3 length equals 10 residues. The CDR3 coding sequence is TGCAGCGTTGACGGCACTGAAGCTTTCTTT. Protein product: CSVDGTEAFF. The whole variable domain, remainder taken from reference TRBV29-1 and TRBJ1-1, is SAVISQKPSRDICQRGTSLTIQCQVDSQVTMMFWYRQQPGQSLTLIATANQGSEATYESGFVIDKFPISRPNLTFSTLTVSNMSPEDSSIYLCSVDGTEAFFGQGTRLTVV.

This clone was observed a single time. The chain joins TRBV3-1 (or the pseudogene TRBV3-2) to TRBJ2-5, with D perhaps TRBD2 (6 bases). Looked up from germline, CDR1 is LGHDT and CDR2 is YNNKEL (reference sequence). This CDR3 has 16 amino acids. V was cut by 1 base and J by 5 bases, with 17 bases left in between. The CDR3 nucleotides read TGTGCCAGCAGCCAAGGGTCTAGCGTGCGTACGGAGACCCAGTACTTC. This sequence encodes CASSQGSSVRTETQYF.

J is TRBJ1-3 and V is TRBV2; D is ambiguous. Germline CDR1 reads SNHLY; CDR2 reads FYNNEI. There are 13 residues in the CDR3. Trimming left V 7 bases short and J 8 bases short, with 15 bases between. CDR3: CASTPERRDTIYF. In DNA, the CDR3 is TGTGCCAGCACCCCAGAAAGGAGGGACACCATATATTTT.

V and J are TRBV5-4 and TRBJ2-1; 7 bases line up with TRBD1. The CDR3 runs to 15 residues. Germline lookup yields CDR1 SGHNT and CDR2 YYREEE (reference sequence). The V segment lost 0 bases and the J segment 2 bases; nucleotides outside the gene matches: 2. The CDR3 reads CASSLGDRAYNEQFF. CDR3 nucleotides: TGTGCCAGCAGCTTGGGCGACAGGGCCTACAATGAGCAGTTCTTC.

This clone was counted a few times. The rearrangement uses TRBV18 and TRBJ2-7; the match to TRBD2 covers 11 bases. The CDR3 runs 16 residues. V trimming: 3 bases; J trimming: 3 bases; junction bases outside the gene matches: 7. Germline CDR1 is KGHSH and CDR2 is LQKENI. CDR3 residues: CASSPYPGTSGYEQYF. The CDR3 bases are TGTGCCAGCTCACCTTACCCCGGGACTAGCGGCTACGAGCAGTACTTC.

This clone was seen a few times. The J gene is TRBJ1-5, the V gene TRBV5-6; perhaps TRBD1 as D (6 bases). Germline CDR1 reads SGHDT; CDR2 reads YYEEEE. The V gene lost 4 bases and the J gene lost 0 bases, with 11 bases spanning the gap. The CDR3 is made up of 15 amino acids. The CDR3 nucleotides read TGTGCCAGCAGCCGGACAGCCTATAGCAATCAGCCCCAGCATTTT. Amino acids: CASSRTAYSNQPQHF.

The genes are TRBV5-1 and TRBJ1-6; tentatively, D is TRBD1 (5 bases). The V end lost 2 bases, the J end lost 2 bases, and 14 bases lay between the germline ends. Per the germline V gene, CDR1 is SGHRS and CDR2 is YFSETQ. This CDR3 is 17 amino acids long. DNA of the CDR3: TGCGCCAGCAGCTTCGGGACTGCGGACGCCTATAATTCACCCCTCCACTTT. Translated, it gives CASSFGTADAYNSPLHF. The variable domain in full, with the rest retrieved from reference TRBV5-1 and TRBJ1-6, is KAGVTQTPRYLIKTRGQQVTLSCSPISGHRSVSWYQQTPGQGLQFLFEYFSETQRNKGNFPGRFSGRQFSNSRSEMNVSTLELGDSALYLCASSFGTADAYNSPLHFGNGTRLTVT.

The gene calls are TRBV4-3 and TRBJ2-7, with 9 bases matching TRBD2. This CDR3 contains 18 residues. Trimming removed 1 base from V and 3 bases from J; junction bases left unmatched: 13. Germline CDR1 reads LGHNA; CDR2 reads YSLEER. The CDR3 nucleotides read TGCGCCAGCAGCCAAGTTTTGGCGGGAGGGCTGGAAATCTACGAGCAGTACTTC. It specifies CASSQVLAGGLEIYEQYF.

This sequence joins TRBV24-1 and TRBJ1-2; tentatively, D is TRBD1 (6 bases). This CDR3 has 14 residues. The germline V and J ends were trimmed by 4 bases and 3 bases, with 11 bases remaining between them. Germline CDR1 is KGHDR and CDR2 is SFDVKD. This CDR3 is CATSDYRVDYGYTF. The CDR3 DNA reads TGTGCCACCAGTGACTACAGGGTTGACTATGGCTACACCTTC.

The gene calls are TRBV7-2 and TRBJ1-3, with D possibly being TRBD1 (6 bases). From germline, CDR1 is SGHTA and CDR2 FQGNSA. V shed 4 bases and J shed 4 bases, with 14 bases lying between them. The CDR3 runs 15 residues. CDR3 bases: TGTGCCAGCAGCTCAACCGGGACATCAGGAAACACCATATATTTT. Amino acid sequence: CASSSTGTSGNTIYF.

This chain connects TRBV5-1 to TRBJ2-5, with unresolved D. The germline CDR1 and CDR2 sequences are SGHRS and YFSETQ. This CDR3 contains 15 residues. Trimming pared 0 bases from V and 4 bases from J, leaving 13 bases between. The CDR3 sequence: CASSLGKQARETQYF. CDR3 nucleotides: TGCGCCAGCAGCTTGGGGAAGCAGGCCAGAGAGACCCAGTACTTC.

The chain joins TRBV19 to TRBJ2-1; 10 bases are a match to TRBD2. The V and J ends lost 4 bases and 6 bases, in that order; junction bases with no gene match: 6. The V gene's germline CDR1 is LNHDA and CDR2 SQIVND (reference sequence). CDR3 length: 15 amino acids. In DNA, the CDR3 is TGTGCCAGTAGTAACCCGGGACTAGCGTTCAATGAGCAGTTCTTC. Translated: CASSNPGLAFNEQFF.